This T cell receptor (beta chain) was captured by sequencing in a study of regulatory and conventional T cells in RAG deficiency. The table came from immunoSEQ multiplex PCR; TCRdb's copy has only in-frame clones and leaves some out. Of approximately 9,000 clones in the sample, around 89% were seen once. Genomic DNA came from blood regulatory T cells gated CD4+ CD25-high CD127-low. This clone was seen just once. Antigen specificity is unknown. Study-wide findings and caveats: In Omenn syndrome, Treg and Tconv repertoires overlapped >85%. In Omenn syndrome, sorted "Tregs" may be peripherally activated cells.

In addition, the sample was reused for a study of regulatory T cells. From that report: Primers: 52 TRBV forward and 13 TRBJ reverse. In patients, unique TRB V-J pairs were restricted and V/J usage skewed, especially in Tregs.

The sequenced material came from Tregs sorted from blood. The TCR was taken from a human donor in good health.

CDR3: CASSPGVQQPQHF. CDR3 nucleotide sequence: TGTGCCAGCTCACCCGGGGTCCAACAGCCCCAGCATTTT. The J gene is TRBJ1-5, the V gene TRBV18; unclear D gene. The CDR3 has 13 amino acids. V lost 3 bases to trimming and J lost 7 bases, with 10 bases between them. Germline loops: CDR1 KGHSH, CDR2 LQKENI.